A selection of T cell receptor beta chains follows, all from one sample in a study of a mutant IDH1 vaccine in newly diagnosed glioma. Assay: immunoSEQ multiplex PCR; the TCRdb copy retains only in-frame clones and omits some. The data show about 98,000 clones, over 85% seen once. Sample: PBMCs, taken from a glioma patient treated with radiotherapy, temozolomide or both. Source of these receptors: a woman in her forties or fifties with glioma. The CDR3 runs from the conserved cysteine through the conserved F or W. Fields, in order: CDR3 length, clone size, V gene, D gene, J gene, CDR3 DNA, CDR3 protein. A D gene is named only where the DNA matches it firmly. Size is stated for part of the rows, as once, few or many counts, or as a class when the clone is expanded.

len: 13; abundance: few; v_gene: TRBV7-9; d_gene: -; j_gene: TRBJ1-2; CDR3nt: TGTGCCAGCAGAGCGGGGCTTAACTATGGCTACACCTTC; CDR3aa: CASRAGLNYGYTF
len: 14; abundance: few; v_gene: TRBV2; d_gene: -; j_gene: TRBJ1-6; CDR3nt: TGTGCCAGCAGTGCCCGGGACCGCAATTCACCCCTCCACTTT; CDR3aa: CASSARDRNSPLHF
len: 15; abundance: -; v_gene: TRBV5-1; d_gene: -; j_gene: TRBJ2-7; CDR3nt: TGCGCCAGCAACGACGGGAGTCGGCGTGGGTACGAGCAGTACTTC; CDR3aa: CASNDGSRRGYEQYF
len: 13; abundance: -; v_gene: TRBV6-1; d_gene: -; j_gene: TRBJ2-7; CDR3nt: TGTGCCAGCAGTGCGACTAGTGCCTACGAGCAGTACTTC; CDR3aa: CASSATSAYEQYF
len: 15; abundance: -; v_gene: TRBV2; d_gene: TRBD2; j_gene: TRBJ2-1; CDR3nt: TGTGCCAGCAGTGTTATGGGTCTAGCGGGGGATGAGCAGTTCTTC; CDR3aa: CASSVMGLAGDEQFF
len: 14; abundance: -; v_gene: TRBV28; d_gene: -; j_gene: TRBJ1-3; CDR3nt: TGTGCCAGCACCATCAGGGGACCCGGAAACACCATATATTTT; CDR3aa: CASTIRGPGNTIYF
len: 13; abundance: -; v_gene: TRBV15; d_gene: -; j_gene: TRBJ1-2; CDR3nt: TGTGCCACCAGCAGGGCTAGGGGGGATGGCTACACCTTC; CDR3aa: CATSRARGDGYTF
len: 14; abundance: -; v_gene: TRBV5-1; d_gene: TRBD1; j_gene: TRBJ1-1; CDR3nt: TGCGCCAGCAGCTTTTCAGGGGGATGGGCTGAAGCTTTCTTT; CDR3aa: CASSFSGGWAEAFF
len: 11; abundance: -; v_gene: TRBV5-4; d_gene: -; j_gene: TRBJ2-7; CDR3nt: TGTGCCAGCAGCGCGACCTACGAGCAGTACTTC; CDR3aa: CASSATYEQYF
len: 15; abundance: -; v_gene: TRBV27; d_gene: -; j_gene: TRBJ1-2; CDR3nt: TGTGCCAGCAGTTTTTTGGGACCACCTAACTATGGCTACACCTTC; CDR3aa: CASSFLGPPNYGYTF
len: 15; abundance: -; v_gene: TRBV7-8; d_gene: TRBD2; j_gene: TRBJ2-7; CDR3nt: TGTGCCAGCAGCTTAGTAATCGGGGGGGTCTACGAGCAGTACTTC; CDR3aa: CASSLVIGGVYEQYF
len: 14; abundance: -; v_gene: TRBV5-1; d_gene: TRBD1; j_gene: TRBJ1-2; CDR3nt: TGCGCCAGCAGCAGCGGGAAGGGGGCGGATGGCTACACCTTC; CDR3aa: CASSSGKGADGYTF
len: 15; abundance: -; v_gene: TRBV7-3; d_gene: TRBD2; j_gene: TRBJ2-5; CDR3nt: TGTGCCAGCAGCTTCCAGGGCGGGAGTGGAGAGACCCAGTACTTC; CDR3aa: CASSFQGGSGETQYF
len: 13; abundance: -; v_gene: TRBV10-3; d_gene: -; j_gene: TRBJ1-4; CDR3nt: TGTGCCATCAGTGAGTCGATAGGGGAAAAACTGTTTTTT; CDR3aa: CAISESIGEKLFF
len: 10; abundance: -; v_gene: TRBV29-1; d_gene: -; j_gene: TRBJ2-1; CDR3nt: TGCAGCGTTGATAACAATGAGCAGTTCTTC; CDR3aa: CSVDNNEQFF
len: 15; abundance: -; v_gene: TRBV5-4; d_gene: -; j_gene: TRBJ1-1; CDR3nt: TGTGCTAGCAGCTTGGATGGGGGAGGGTTTACTGAAGCTTTCTTT; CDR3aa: CASSLDGGGFTEAFF
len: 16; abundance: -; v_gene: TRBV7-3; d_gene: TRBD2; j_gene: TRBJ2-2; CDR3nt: TGTGCCAGCCAACCCGGGACTAGCGGGAGCGCCGGGGAGCTGTTTTTT; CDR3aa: CASQPGTSGSAGELFF
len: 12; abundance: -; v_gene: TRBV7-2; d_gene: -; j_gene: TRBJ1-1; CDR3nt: TGTGCCAGCAGCACCCAGGATGCTGAAGCTTTCTTT; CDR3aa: CASSTQDAEAFF
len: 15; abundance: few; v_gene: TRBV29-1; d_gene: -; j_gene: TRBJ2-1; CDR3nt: TGCAGCGTTGATTGGGACCAGAGCTCCTACAATGAGCAGTTCTTC; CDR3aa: CSVDWDQSSYNEQFF
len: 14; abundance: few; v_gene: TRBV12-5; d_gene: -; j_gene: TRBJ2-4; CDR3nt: TGTGCTAGTGTCGCATCGCTGGCTAGGAACATTCAGTACTTC; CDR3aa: CASVASLARNIQYF
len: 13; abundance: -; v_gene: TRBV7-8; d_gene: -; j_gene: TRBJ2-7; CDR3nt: TGTGCCAGCAGCTTAGCGGGGCGGAGCGAGCAGTACTTC; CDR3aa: CASSLAGRSEQYF
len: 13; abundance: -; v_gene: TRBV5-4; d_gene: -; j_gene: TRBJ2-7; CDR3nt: TGTGCCAGCAGCTTGGAGCGTTCCTACGAGCAGTACTTC; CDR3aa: CASSLERSYEQYF
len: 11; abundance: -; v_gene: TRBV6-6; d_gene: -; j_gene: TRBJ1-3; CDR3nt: TGTGCCAGCAGTTACGGAAACACCATATATTTT; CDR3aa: CASSYGNTIYF
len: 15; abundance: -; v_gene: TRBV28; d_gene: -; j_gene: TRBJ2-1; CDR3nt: TGTGCCAGCAGAGTGGGACCCTACTTTTCCAATGAGCAGTTCTTC; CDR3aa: CASRVGPYFSNEQFF
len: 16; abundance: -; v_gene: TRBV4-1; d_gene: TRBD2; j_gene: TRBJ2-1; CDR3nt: TGCGCCAGCAGCCAGGGGAGCGGGAGGACTTACAATGAGCAGTTCTTC; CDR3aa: CASSQGSGRTYNEQFF
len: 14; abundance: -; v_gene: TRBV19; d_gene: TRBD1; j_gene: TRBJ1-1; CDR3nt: TGTGCCAGTAACCGGGACAGGGGGAACACTGAAGCTTTCTTT; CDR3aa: CASNRDRGNTEAFF
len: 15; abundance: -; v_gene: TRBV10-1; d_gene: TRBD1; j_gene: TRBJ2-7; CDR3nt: TGCGCCAGCAGTGAGGTGGGACAGGGCACCTACGAGCAGTACTTC; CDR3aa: CASSEVGQGTYEQYF
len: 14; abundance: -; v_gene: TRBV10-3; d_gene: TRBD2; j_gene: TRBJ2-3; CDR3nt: TGTGCCATCAGTACCCGGGAGGGCACAGATACGCAGTATTTT; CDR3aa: CAISTREGTDTQYF
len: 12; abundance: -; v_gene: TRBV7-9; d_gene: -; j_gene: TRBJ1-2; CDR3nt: TGTGCCAGCAGCCGGGAACTTGACGGCTACACCTTC; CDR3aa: CASSRELDGYTF
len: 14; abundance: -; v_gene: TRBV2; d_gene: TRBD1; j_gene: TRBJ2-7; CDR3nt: TGTGCCAGCAGTGAAGGGACAGGGGGCGGGGAGCAGTACTTC; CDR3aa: CASSEGTGGGEQYF
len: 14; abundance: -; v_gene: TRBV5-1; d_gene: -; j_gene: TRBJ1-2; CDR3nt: TGCGCCAGCAGCCGGGGGGACGGGAACTATGGCTACACCTTC; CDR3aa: CASSRGDGNYGYTF
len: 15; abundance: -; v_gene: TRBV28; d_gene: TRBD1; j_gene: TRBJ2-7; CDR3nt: TGTGCCAGCAGTTTATCCGACAGGGCAGGCTACGAGCAGTACTTC; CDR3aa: CASSLSDRAGYEQYF
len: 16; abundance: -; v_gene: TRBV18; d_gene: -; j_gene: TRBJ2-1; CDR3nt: TGTGCCAGCTCACCATTGGGGTCCAGCTCCTACAATGAGCAGTTCTTC; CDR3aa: CASSPLGSSSYNEQFF
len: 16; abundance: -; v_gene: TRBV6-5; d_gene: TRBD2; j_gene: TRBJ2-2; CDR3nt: TGTGCCAGCAGTTCCTTAGCGGGAGTCCGGACCGGGGAGCTGTTTTTT; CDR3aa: CASSSLAGVRTGELFF
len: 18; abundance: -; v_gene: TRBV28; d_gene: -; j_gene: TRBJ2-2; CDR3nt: TGTGCCAGCAGTTTCTCCCCTAGCGTATGGAGGGTCACCGGGGAGCTGTTTTTT; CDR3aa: CASSFSPSVWRVTGELFF
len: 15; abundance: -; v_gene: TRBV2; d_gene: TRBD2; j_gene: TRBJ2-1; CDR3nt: TGTGCCAGCAGTGAATTCGGGACTAGCATCAATGAGCAGTTCTTC; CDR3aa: CASSEFGTSINEQFF
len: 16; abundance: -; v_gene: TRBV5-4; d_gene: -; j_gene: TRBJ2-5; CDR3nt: TGTGCCAGCAGCCCGGGCCTCGGGGGCAGTCAAGAGACCCAGTACTTC; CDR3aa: CASSPGLGGSQETQYF
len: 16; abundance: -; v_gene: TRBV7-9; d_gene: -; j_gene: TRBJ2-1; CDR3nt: TGTGCCAGCAGCTTAGTACGCGGCAGCTCCTACAATGAGCAGTTCTTC; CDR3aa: CASSLVRGSSYNEQFF
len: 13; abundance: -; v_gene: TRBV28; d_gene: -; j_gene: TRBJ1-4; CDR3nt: TGTGCCAGCAGCCCCTCGACTAATGAAAAACTGTTTTTT; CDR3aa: CASSPSTNEKLFF
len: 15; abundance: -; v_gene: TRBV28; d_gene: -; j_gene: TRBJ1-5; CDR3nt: TGTGCCAGCAGTCTTATTACAGGGCCGGGTCAGCCCCAGCATTTT; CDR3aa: CASSLITGPGQPQHF
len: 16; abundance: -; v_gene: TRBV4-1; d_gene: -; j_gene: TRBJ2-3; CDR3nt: TGCGCCAGCAGCCGACGAGGGGGGGCGGACACAGATACGCAGTATTTT; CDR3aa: CASSRRGGADTDTQYF
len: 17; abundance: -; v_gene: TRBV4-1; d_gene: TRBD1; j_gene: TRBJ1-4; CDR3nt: TGCGCCAGCAGCCCCCTTCGGACAGGGCGTGGTAATGAAAAACTGTTTTTT; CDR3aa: CASSPLRTGRGNEKLFF
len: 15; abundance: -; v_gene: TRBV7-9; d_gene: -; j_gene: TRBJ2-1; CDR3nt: TGTGCCAGCAGCTTAATCAGAACCTCCTACAATGAGCAGTTCTTC; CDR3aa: CASSLIRTSYNEQFF
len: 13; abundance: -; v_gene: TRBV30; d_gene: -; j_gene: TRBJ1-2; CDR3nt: TGTGCCTGGAGAAAAGGGAGCTACTATGGCTACACCTTC; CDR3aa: CAWRKGSYYGYTF
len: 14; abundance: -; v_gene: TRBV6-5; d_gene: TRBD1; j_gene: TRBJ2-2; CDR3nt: TGTGCCACCAAAAGGACAGGGAACACCGGGGAGCTGTTTTTT; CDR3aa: CATKRTGNTGELFF